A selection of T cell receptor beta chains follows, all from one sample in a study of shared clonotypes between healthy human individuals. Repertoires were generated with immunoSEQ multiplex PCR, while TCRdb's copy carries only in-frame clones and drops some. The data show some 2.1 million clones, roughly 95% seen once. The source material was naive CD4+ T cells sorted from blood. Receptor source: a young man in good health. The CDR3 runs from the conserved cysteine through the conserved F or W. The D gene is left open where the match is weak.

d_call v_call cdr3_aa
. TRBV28 CASSYIGSVTGELFF
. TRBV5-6 CASSSLGGGTGELFF
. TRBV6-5 CASSSQGQGYTF
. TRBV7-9 CASSQTGRPQYF
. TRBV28 CASSPQGTVEQYF
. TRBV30 CAWSRVNTEAFF
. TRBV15 CATSRDLRPRVPSTDTQYF
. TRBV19 CASSIPQDIGNTEAFF
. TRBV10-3 CATTHGSNTEAFF
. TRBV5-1 CASSSSSGGEKLFF
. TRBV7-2 CASSSYLTYEQYF
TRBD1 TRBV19 CASRTDRGLNYGYTF
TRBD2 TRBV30 CAWRAGAGYEQFF
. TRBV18 CASSPLTGETQYF
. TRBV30 CAWNEASQPQHF
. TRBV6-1 CASSSRVFGNEKLFF
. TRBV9 CASSVGGIAYEQYF
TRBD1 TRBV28 CASSPPTGGVYEQYF
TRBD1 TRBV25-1 CASLGTGGLPLHF
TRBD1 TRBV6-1 CASSDDRVTGELFF
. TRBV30 CAWSAGPVDGYTF
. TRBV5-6 CASSLMVSGEKLFF
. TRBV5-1 CASSLAAQPYEQYF
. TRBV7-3 CASRGGTTNTGELFF
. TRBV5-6 CASSLVGGRSTDTQYF
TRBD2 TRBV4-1 CASSQEAGGRADTQYF
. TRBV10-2 CASSSGRLGYEQYF
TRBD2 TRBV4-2 CASSHFGGSPYEQYF
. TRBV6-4 CASRVGVEQFF
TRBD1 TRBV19 CASSISGQGRNEQYF
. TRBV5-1 CASSFGFAGYGYTF
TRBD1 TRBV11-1 CASSLGTGTTDTQYF
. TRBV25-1 CASSKLVNPGPDGYTF
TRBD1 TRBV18 CASSQGQVYEQYF
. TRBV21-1 CATDRGQGAIPEAFF
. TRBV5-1 CASSSGLITDTQYF
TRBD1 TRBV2 CASSEQGVYGYTF
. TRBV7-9 CASSANTGSYEQYF
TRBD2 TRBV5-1 CASSLALAGDTDTQYF
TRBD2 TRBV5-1 CASSLDLAGAGELFF
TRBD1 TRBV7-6 CASSSIQGARHEQYF
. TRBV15 CATSTSGGAPGANVLTF
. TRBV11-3 CASSLSGASSYNEQFF
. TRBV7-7 CASSFSDGPNEKLFF
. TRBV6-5 CASSYSPIGTNEKLFF
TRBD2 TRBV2 CASSQQTSGILETQYF
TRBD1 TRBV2 CASSADRGLEYF
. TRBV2 CASSPGAERATNEKLFF